The entry below describes one TCR beta chain. This CDR3 has 16 residues. V gave up 2 bases and J gave up 6 bases, with 20 bases separating them. Looked up from germline, CDR1 is MNHEY and CDR2 is SVGEGT. The data derive from a study of naive and memory T cell subsets. An equimolar mix of two oligonucleotides served as the beta constant-region primer for TRBC1 and TRBC2. Ligated cDNA was amplified by four rounds of PCR with nested alpha and beta constant-region primers and SP2. MiXCR, run by TCRdb on the UMI-ligation and nested PCR reads, gives a single entry per CDR3 protein. The sample holds 15,000 or so distinct CDR3 sequences; roughly 8.4% are singletons and the top ten take under 30%.

The sequenced sample consisted of central memory CD8+ T cells from blood. This receptor was taken from a human donor in good health. The chain uses TRBV6-2 or TRBV6-3 and TRBJ2-7; D is perhaps TRBD2 (5 bases). The CDR3 nucleotides read TGTGCCAGCAGTTACCCAACCGACTACCGTCACAGCGAGCAGTACTTC. Amino acid sequence: CASSYPTDYRHSEQYF.